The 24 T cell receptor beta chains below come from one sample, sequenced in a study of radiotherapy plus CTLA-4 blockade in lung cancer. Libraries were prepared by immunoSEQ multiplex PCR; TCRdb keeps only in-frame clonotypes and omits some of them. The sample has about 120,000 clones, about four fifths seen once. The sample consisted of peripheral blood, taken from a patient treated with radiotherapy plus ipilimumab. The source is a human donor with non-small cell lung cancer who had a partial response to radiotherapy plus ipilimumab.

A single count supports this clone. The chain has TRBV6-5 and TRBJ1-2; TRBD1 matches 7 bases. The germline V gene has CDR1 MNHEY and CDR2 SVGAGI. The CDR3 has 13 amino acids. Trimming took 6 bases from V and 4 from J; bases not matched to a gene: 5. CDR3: CASRKGGFYGYTF. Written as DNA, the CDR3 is TGTGCCAGCAGAAAAGGGGGCTTCTATGGCTACACCTTC.

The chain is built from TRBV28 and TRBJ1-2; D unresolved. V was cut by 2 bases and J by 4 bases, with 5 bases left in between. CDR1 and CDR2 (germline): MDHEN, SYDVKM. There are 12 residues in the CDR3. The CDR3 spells CASSLGSYGYTF. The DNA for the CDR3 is TGTGCCAGCAGTTTAGGCTCCTATGGCTACACCTTC.

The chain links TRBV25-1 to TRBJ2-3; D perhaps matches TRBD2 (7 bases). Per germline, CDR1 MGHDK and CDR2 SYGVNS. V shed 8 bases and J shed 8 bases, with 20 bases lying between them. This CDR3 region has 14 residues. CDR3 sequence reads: CASGGEGGSVTQYF. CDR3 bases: TGTGCCAGCGGGGGAGAGGGGGGGAGTGTTACGCAGTATTTT.

In nucleotides, the CDR3 is TGTGCCAGCCGACTAGACTCCTACAATGAGCAGTTCTTC. Its protein product is CASRLDSYNEQFF. V is TRBV19 and J is TRBJ2-1, with D tentatively TRBD2 (6 bases). The CDR3 totals 13 residues. V gave up 9 bases and J gave up 0 bases, with 9 bases separating them. Germline V gene lookup returns CDR1 LNHDA and CDR2 SQIVND (reference sequence).

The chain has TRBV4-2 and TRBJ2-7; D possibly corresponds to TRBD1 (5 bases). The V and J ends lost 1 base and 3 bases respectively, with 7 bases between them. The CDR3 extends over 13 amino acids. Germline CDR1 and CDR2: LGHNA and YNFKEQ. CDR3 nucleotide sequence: TGTGCCAGCAGCCAAGCCGACAGCTACGAGCAGTACTTC. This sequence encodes CASSQADSYEQYF.

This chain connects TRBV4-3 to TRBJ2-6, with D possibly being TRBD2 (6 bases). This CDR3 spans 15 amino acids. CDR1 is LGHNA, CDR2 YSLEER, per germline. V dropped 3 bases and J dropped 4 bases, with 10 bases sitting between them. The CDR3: CASSHRDSGANVLTF. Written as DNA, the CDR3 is TGCGCCAGCAGCCATAGGGACTCAGGGGCCAACGTCCTGACTTTC.

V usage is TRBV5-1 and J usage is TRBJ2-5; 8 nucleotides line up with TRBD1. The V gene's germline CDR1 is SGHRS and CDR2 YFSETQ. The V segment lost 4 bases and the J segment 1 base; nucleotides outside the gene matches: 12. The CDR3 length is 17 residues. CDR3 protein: CASSMTGTGSAQETQYF. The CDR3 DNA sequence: TGCGCCAGCAGCATGACAGGGACAGGTTCGGCCCAAGAGACCCAGTACTTC.

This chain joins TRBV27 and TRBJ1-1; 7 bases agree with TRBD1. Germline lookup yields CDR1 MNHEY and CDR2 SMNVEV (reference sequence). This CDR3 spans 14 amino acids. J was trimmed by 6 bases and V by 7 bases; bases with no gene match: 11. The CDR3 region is CASTTSTGEAEAFF. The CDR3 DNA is TGTGCCAGCACCACATCCACAGGGGAGGCTGAAGCTTTCTTT.

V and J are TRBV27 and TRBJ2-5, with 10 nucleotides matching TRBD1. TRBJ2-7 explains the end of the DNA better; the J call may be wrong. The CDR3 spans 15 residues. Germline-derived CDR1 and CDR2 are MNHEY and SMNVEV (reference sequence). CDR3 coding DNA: TGTGCCAGCAGTTTATATGGGACAGGGGTTTACGAGCAGTACTTC. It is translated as CASSLYGTGVYEQYF.

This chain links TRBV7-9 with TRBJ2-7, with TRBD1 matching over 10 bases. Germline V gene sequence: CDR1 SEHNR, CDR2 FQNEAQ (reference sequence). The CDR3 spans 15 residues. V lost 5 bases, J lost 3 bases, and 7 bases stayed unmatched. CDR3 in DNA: TGTGCCAGCAGCACAGGAGACAGGGGGCTCTACGAGCAGTACTTC. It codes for CASSTGDRGLYEQYF.

The CDR3 loop is CASSYSISSGNTIYF. CDR3 in DNA: TGTGCCAGCAGTTACTCGATCAGCTCTGGAAACACCATATATTTT. This chain uses TRBV6-5 with TRBJ1-3; no clear D. CDR1 is MNHEY and CDR2 is SVGAGI in the germline V gene. The CDR3 has 15 residues. Trimming removed 0 bases at V and 0 bases at J, with 6 bases between.

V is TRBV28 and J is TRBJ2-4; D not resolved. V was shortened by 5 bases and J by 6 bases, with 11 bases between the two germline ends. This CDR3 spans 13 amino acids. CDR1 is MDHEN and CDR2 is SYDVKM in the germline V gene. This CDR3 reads CASSDTTINIQYF. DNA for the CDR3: TGTGCCAGCAGTGATACGACAATAAACATTCAGTACTTC.

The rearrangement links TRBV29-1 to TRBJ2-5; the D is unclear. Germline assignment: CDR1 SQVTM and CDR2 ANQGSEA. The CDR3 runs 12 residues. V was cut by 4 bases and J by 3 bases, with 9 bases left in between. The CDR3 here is CSVGPSEETQYF. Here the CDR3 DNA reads TGCAGCGTTGGCCCCAGTGAAGAGACCCAGTACTTC.

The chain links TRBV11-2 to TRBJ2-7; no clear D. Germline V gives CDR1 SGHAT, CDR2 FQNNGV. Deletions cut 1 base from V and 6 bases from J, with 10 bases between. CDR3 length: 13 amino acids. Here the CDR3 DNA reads TGTGCCAGCAGCTTAGGTTCGGTTGGCGAGCAGTACTTC. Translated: CASSLGSVGEQYF.

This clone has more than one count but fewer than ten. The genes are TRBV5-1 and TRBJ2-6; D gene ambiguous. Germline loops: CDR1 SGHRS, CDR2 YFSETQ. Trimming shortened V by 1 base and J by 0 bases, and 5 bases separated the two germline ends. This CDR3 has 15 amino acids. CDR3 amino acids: CASSLSLSGANVLTF. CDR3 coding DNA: TGCGCCAGCAGCTTGAGCCTCTCTGGGGCCAACGTCCTGACTTTC.

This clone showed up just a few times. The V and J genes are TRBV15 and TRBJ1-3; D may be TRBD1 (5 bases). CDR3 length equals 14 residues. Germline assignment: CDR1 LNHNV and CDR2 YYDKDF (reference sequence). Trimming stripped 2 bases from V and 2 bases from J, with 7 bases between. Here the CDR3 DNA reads TGTGCCACCAGCAGACAGGGCCCTGGAAACACCATATATTTT. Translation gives CATSRQGPGNTIYF.

CDR3: CASSLDRGTEAFF. CDR3 bases: TGTGCCAGCAGCTTGGATCGGGGGACTGAAGCTTTCTTT. The chain has TRBV5-4 and TRBJ1-1; weak D call: TRBD1 (5 bases). This CDR3 contains 13 residues. Germline-derived CDR1 and CDR2 are SGHNT and YYREEE (reference sequence). The V end lost 0 bases, the J end lost 5 bases, and 8 bases lay between the germline ends. The variable domain in full, with the rest retrieved from reference TRBV5-4 and TRBJ1-1, is ETGVTQSPTHLIKTRGQQVTLRCSSQSGHNTVSWYQQALGQGPQFIFQYYREEENGRGNFPPRFSGLQFPNYSSELNVNALELDDSALYLCASSLDRGTEAFFGQGTRLTVV.

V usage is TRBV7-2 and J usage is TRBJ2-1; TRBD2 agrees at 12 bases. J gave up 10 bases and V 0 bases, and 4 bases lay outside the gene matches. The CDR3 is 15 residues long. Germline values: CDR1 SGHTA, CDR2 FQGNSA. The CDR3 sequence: CASSLALAGGGEQFF. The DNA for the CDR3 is TGTGCCAGCAGCTTAGCACTAGCGGGAGGTGGGGAGCAGTTCTTC.

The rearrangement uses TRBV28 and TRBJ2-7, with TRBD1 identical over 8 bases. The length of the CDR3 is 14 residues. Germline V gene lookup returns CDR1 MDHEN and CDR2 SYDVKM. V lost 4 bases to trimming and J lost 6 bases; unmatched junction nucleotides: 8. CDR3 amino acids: CASSSSGQGGEQYF. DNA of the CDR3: TGTGCCAGCAGTTCTTCCGGACAGGGCGGCGAGCAGTACTTC. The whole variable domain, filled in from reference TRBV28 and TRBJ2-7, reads DVKVTQSSRYLVKRTGEKVFLECVQDMDHENMFWYRQDPGLGLRLIYFSYDVKMKEKGDIPEGYSVSREKKERFSLILESASTNQTSMYLCASSSSGQGGEQYFGPGTRLTVT.

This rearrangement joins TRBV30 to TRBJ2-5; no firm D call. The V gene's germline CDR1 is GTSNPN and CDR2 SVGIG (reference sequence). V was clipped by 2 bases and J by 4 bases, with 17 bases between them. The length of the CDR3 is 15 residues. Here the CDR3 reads CAWSSSSGGRETQYF. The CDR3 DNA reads TGTGCCTGGAGTTCCAGTTCCGGTGGGCGAGAGACCCAGTACTTC.

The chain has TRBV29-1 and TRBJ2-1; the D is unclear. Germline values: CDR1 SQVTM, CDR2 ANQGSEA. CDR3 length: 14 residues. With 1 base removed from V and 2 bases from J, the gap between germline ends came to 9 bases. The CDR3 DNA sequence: TGCAGCGTTGAAGTAACCGGAGCCTACAATGAGCAGTTCTTC. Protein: CSVEVTGAYNEQFF.

The CDR3 is CASRPMRAGGPYEQYV. In DNA form, the CDR3 reads TGTGCCAGCAGGCCCATGCGAGCCGGAGGGCCCTACGAGCAGTACGTC. The chain combines TRBV27 with TRBJ2-7; D is perhaps TRBD2 (6 bases). This CDR3 region has 16 residues. CDR1 and CDR2 (germline): MNHEY, SMNVEV (reference sequence). The germline V and J ends were trimmed by 6 bases and 2 bases, with 20 bases remaining between them.

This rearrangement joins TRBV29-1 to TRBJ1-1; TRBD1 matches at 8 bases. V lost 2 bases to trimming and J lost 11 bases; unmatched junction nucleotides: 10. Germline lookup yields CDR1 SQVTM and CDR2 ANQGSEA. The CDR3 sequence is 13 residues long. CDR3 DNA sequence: TGCAGCGTTGAACCCTTGGACAGGGCTTTCGCTTTCTTT. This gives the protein CSVEPLDRAFAFF.

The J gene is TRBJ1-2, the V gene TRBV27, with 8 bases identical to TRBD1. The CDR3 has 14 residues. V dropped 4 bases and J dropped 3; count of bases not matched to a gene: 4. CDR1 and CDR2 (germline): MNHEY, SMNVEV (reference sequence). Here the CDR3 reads CASSSATGDYGYTF. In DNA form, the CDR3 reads TGTGCCAGCAGTTCCGCGACAGGGGACTATGGCTACACCTTC.